The clone carrying this T cell receptor (beta chain) was detected many times. The antigen remains unidentified. The data belong to a study of T cells in Graves' hyperthyroidism and ophthalmopathy. Study results and limitations: Ophthalmopathy was predicted by the model a median of roughly 6.6 months ahead of onset.

RNA transcripts provided the source from which TCR beta CDR3 regions were amplified. TCR CDR3 regions were first amplified by RT-PCR with HTBI primers. TCRdb recomputed calls from the multiplex PCR reads with MiXCR, one row per CDR3 protein. In the table there are fewer than 650,000 distinct CDR3 sequences, 13% to 15% of which are singletons. Sequenced material: blood. This clonotype originated in a woman aged 40 to 49 with Graves' hyperthyroidism.

CDR3 residues: CATSLGYNEQFF. CDR3 bases: TGTGCCACCTCGCTAGGGTACAATGAGCAGTTCTTC. The J gene is TRBJ2-1, the V gene TRBV15; D uncertain. CDR3 size: 12 residues. Germline CDR1 and CDR2: LNHNV and YYDKDF (reference sequence). Trimming pared 8 bases from V and 4 bases from J, leaving 9 bases between. Combining the CDR3 with reference TRBV15 and TRBJ2-1 gives the whole variable domain DAMVIQNPRYQVTQFGKPVTLSCSQTLNHNVMYWYQQKSSQAPKLLFHYYDKDFNNEADTPDNFQSRRPNTSFCFLDIRSPGLGDTAMYLCATSLGYNEQFFGPGTRLTVL.